Sequencing of this TCR beta chain was carried out in a study of response to subunit inactivated influenza vaccine. This clonotype was detected only a few times. As yet, its antigen is unknown. Study findings and constraints: Each seasonal influenza vaccination recruits few new T cells, the authors suggested.

Each CDR3 protein is one row after TCRdb ran MiXCR on the RT-PCR reads. In the table there are around 200,000 distinct CDR3 sequences, around a tenth of which are singletons. Germline V gene data show CDR1 as SEHNR and CDR2 as FQNEAQ (reference sequence). This CDR3 comprises 13 residues. The V gene lost 6 bases and the J gene lost 2 bases, with 9 bases spanning the gap. The genes are TRBV7-9 and TRBJ2-3; TRBD2 might be the D (5 bases). The sequenced sample was non-naive T cells sorted from PBMCs, obtained on the day of vaccination. The sequence derives from a man aged 50-59 years who received an inactivated influenza vaccine. This CDR3 reads CASRKADTDTQYF. CDR3 DNA sequence: TGTGCCAGCAGGAAAGCGGACACAGATACGCAGTATTTT.